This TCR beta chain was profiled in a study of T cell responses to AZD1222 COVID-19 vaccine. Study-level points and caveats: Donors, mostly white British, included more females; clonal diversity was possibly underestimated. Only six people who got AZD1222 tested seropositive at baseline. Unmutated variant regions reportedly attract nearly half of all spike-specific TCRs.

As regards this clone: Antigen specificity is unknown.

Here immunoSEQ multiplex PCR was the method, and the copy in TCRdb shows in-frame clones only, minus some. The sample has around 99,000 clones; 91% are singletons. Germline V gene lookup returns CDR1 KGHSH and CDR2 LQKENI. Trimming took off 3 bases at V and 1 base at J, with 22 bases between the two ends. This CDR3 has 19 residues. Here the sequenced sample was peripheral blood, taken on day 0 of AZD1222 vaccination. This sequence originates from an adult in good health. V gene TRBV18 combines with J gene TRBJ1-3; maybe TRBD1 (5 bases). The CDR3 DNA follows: TGTGCCAGCTCACCCCTTGTAGGAGGGGCTCGCGCTTCTGGAAACACCATATATTTT. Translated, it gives CASSPLVGGARASGNTIYF.